What follows are 6 T cell receptor beta chains derived from one specimen sequenced in a study of T cell responses to AZD1222 COVID-19 vaccine. Measured with immunoSEQ multiplex PCR; TCRdb has only the in-frame clones, and not every one. The data show over 80,000 clones, 85% to 90% seen once. Sequences were derived from peripheral blood, sampled on day 0 of AZD1222 vaccination. Receptors were obtained from an adult in good health.

The V call is TRBV5-6, the J call TRBJ2-7, with D perhaps matching TRBD2 (6 bases). The CDR3 is 15 amino acids. In germline, CDR1 is SGHDT, CDR2 YYEEEE. The ends were cut back, 3 bases at V and 4 bases at J, with 17 bases in the middle. The CDR3 spells CASSSYFGGSYEQYF. In DNA, the CDR3 is TGTGCCAGCAGCTCCTACTTCGGGGGTTCTTACGAGCAGTACTTC.

The chain is built from TRBV27 and TRBJ1-2; D remains unclear. Germline V gives CDR1 MNHEY, CDR2 SMNVEV (reference sequence). The CDR3 runs to 14 residues. Trimming stripped 3 bases from V and 4 bases from J, with 12 bases between. As DNA, the CDR3 is TGTGCCAGCAGTTTCAACCAGGCCACCTATGGCTACACCTTC. Its translation: CASSFNQATYGYTF.

The V call is TRBV6-2 or TRBV6-3, the J call TRBJ2-1, with D perhaps TRBD2 (5 bases). Germline-derived CDR1 and CDR2 are MNHEY and SVGEGT. CDR3 length equals 14 residues. The ends were cut back, 1 base at V and 8 bases at J, with 12 bases in the middle. As DNA, the CDR3 is TGTGCCAGCAGTTACTGGGAGATTGGTGATGAGCAGTTCTTC. Its translation is CASSYWEIGDEQFF.

V and J are TRBV5-4 and TRBJ2-7, with D perhaps TRBD2 (7 bases). Germline V gene lookup returns CDR1 SGHNT and CDR2 YYREEE (reference sequence). V was pared by 5 bases and J by 0 bases, with 18 bases between. This CDR3 contains 16 residues. CDR3 sequence: CASSTGAGAPSYEQYF. In DNA form, the CDR3 reads TGTGCCAGCAGTACCGGGGCGGGGGCCCCCTCCTACGAGCAGTACTTC.

Written as DNA, the CDR3 is TGCAGTGCTAGCTATAACACTGAAGCTTTCTTT. It translates to CSASYNTEAFF. This chain connects TRBV20-1 to TRBJ1-1; no clear D. The CDR3 totals 11 residues. Germline V lookup: CDR1 DFQATT, CDR2 SNEGSKA (reference sequence). The germline V and J ends were trimmed by 3 bases and 2 bases, with 4 bases remaining between them.

A few counts support this clone. CDR3 in amino acids: CASSNPTLSQYF. For the CDR3, the DNA is TGTGCCAGCAGTAACCCAACGCTGTCCCAGTACTTC. This sequence joins TRBV2 and TRBJ2-5; D is uncertain. Trimming shortened V by 5 bases and J by 9 bases, and 13 bases separated the two germline ends. Germline V CDR1 and CDR2: SNHLY, FYNNEI. CDR3 length: 12 amino acids.